These T cell receptor beta chains were read from a single sample in a study of shared clonotypes between healthy human individuals. Here immunoSEQ multiplex PCR was the method, and the copy in TCRdb shows in-frame clones only, minus some. The sample holds about 1,500,000 clones; roughly 96% are singletons and the top ten take 1.2%. The sequencing sample was made of naive CD4+ T cells sorted from blood. The receptors were sampled from a man younger than 45 in good health. CDR3s include the opening cysteine and the closing phenylalanine or tryptophan. The D gene is left open where the match is weak. Not all rows give a size; the values are once, few, many and, for expanded clones, a class.

J gene,D gene,V gene,clone size,CDR3 DNA,CDR3 protein
TRBJ2-6,TRBD1,TRBV25-1,NA,TGTGCCAGCAGTGCCCGGGACAGACGCTCTGGGGCCAACGTCCTGACTTTC,CASSARDRRSGANVLTF
TRBJ1-5,NA,TRBV5-8,NA,TGTGCCAGCCCAACAACCTCGGAACAGCAGCCCCAGCATTTT,CASPTTSEQQPQHF
TRBJ2-2,NA,TRBV30,NA,TGTGCCTGGAGCCCCTGGGACTACACCGGGGAGCTGTTTTTT,CAWSPWDYTGELFF
TRBJ2-7,TRBD2,TRBV5-1,NA,TGCGCCAGCAGCTCCCGACTAGCGGGAGGTGGTGAGCAGTACTTC,CASSSRLAGGGEQYF
TRBJ2-1,NA,TRBV20-1,NA,TGCAGTGCTAGCTACAATGAGCAGTTCTTC,CSASYNEQFF
TRBJ2-1,NA,TRBV10-3,NA,TGTGCCATCAGTGAGTCTCCCACGGACTCCCATCCTCTTTACAATGAGCAGTTCTTC,CAISESPTDSHPLYNEQFF
TRBJ2-7,TRBD2,TRBV5-1,once,TGCGCCAGCAGCTTGAGTTCGACTAGCGGGAACTACGAGCAGTACTTC,CASSLSSTSGNYEQYF
TRBJ2-7,NA,TRBV5-1,NA,TGCGCCAGCAGCCCGCCCGGACAATCGCACGAGCAGTACTTC,CASSPPGQSHEQYF
TRBJ2-4,TRBD1,TRBV5-1,once,TGCGCCAGCAGCTCCGGGGCAGGGGGACACCAGTACTTC,CASSSGAGGHQYF
TRBJ2-3,NA,TRBV7-8,NA,TGTGCCAGCAGCTTCGGCAGGTCCTACACAGATACGCAGTATTTT,CASSFGRSYTDTQYF
TRBJ2-1,TRBD1,TRBV27,NA,TGTGCCAGCAGTCCCGGGACAGGGAGGTACAATGAGCAGTTCTTC,CASSPGTGRYNEQFF
TRBJ2-7,NA,TRBV5-6,NA,TGTGCCAGCAGCTCACCTAGGGACGGGATCTACGGGCAGTACTTC,CASSSPRDGIYGQYF
TRBJ2-7,NA,TRBV5-1,NA,TGCGCCAGCAGCTTCGATGGACATTCCTACGAGCAGTACTTC,CASSFDGHSYEQYF
TRBJ2-1,NA,TRBV6-4,NA,TGTGCCAGCAGTGTTGAGGCCTTCGGGGTGAATGAGCAGTTCTTC,CASSVEAFGVNEQFF
TRBJ2-1,NA,TRBV7-3,NA,TGTGCCAGCAGCTTAGACAGCACGTTTCGGTTCTTC,CASSLDSTFRFF
TRBJ1-1,NA,TRBV5-6,NA,TGTGCCAGCTCCCTCGACAGGGAAGCTTTCTTT,CASSLDREAFF
TRBJ2-7,NA,TRBV15,NA,TGTGCCACCAGCAGAGAGTTGAGCTCCTACGAGCAGTACTTC,CATSRELSSYEQYF
TRBJ1-2,TRBD1,TRBV5-1,NA,TGCGCCAGCAGCTCGGACAGGCAGGTGAATGGCTACACCTTC,CASSSDRQVNGYTF
TRBJ1-4,NA,TRBV9,NA,TGTGCCAGCAGCGTAACTGGGGTGGGGGGAAAACTGTTTTTT,CASSVTGVGGKLFF
TRBJ2-3,NA,TRBV9,once,TGTGCCAGCAGCGTAGGACAGGTTAGCACAGATACGCAGTATTTT,CASSVGQVSTDTQYF
TRBJ1-1,NA,TRBV19,NA,TGTGCCAGTAGTATAGTGGCGGCAAATACTGAAGCTTTCTTT,CASSIVAANTEAFF
TRBJ1-3,NA,TRBV4-2,NA,TGTGCCAGCAGCCAAGACCGGAACGATCCGGACACCATATATTTT,CASSQDRNDPDTIYF
TRBJ1-5,NA,TRBV11-2,NA,TGTGCCAGCAGCTTAGTGGCAGGGAGCAATCAGCCCCAGCATTTT,CASSLVAGSNQPQHF
TRBJ2-1,NA,TRBV6-1,NA,TGTGCCAGCAGACCCCGGCTTAGGGATTACAATGAGCAGTTCTTC,CASRPRLRDYNEQFF
TRBJ1-1,NA,TRBV6-5,NA,TGTGCCAGCAGTACAGGGCCTAACACTGAAGCTTTCTTT,CASSTGPNTEAFF
TRBJ2-7,TRBD2,TRBV28,once,TGTGCCAGCAGTTCAATCCCACCTGGGACTAGCGGGATGTACGAGCAGTACTTC,CASSSIPPGTSGMYEQYF
TRBJ2-7,TRBD1,TRBV6-1,NA,TGTGCCAGCAGTGAAGCCCCGACAGGGATTTCCTACGAGCAGTACTTC,CASSEAPTGISYEQYF
TRBJ1-2,NA,TRBV28,NA,TGTGCCAGCACCGAAATCAGGGGATCGGGAGGCTACACCTTC,CASTEIRGSGGYTF
TRBJ2-5,NA,TRBV7-7,NA,TGTGCTAGCAGCTTAGCTCTGGGCGGGTTGGTTGCCCAGTACTTC,CASSLALGGLVAQYF
TRBJ2-3,NA,TRBV30,NA,TGTGCCTGGAGTATACAGGGGGGGCAGGGTACGCAGTATTTT,CAWSIQGGQGTQYF
TRBJ2-6,NA,TRBV5-6,once,TGTGCCAGCAGCTTGAGTAGTGGGGCTGGGGCCAACGTCCTGACTTTC,CASSLSSGAGANVLTF
TRBJ2-3,NA,TRBV18,NA,TGTGCCAGCTCACCCGGACAGCAAACAGATACGCAGTATTTT,CASSPGQQTDTQYF
TRBJ2-6,NA,TRBV28,NA,TGTGCCAGCACAAAATTCCCCGGACGGAGCTCTGGGGCCAACGTCCTGACTTTC,CASTKFPGRSSGANVLTF
TRBJ2-5,NA,TRBV28,NA,TGTGCCACCTTAGATAGCGCCAAACAAGAGACCCAGTACTTC,CATLDSAKQETQYF
TRBJ2-3,TRBD1,TRBV5-4,NA,TGTGCCAGCAGCCGAGGGGACAGGGGGGCAGATACGCAGTATTTT,CASSRGDRGADTQYF
TRBJ1-5,NA,TRBV9,once,TGTGCCAGCAGCGTAGGAGGGGGCAATCAGCCCCAGCATTTT,CASSVGGGNQPQHF
TRBJ2-1,TRBD2,TRBV7-6,once,TGTGCCAGCAGCTTAGCTAGCGGGAGCTCCTACAATGAGCAGTTCTTC,CASSLASGSSYNEQFF
TRBJ2-7,TRBD1,TRBV18,NA,TGTGCCAGCTCACAATCTCTCGCCGGGACAGGGAAATATGACGAGCAGTACTTC,CASSQSLAGTGKYDEQYF
TRBJ2-1,NA,TRBV29-1,NA,TGCAGCGTTGACGGGGTCTCCTACAATGAGCAGTTCTTC,CSVDGVSYNEQFF
TRBJ2-3,TRBD2,TRBV7-3,NA,TGTGCCAGCGCAAATCTTAGCGGGTGGCTCCCCACCCCCGATACGCAGTATTTT,CASANLSGWLPTPDTQYF
TRBJ2-5,NA,TRBV9,NA,TGTGCCAGCAGCGTAGTTAGCCAAACGGAGACCCAGTACTTC,CASSVVSQTETQYF
TRBJ2-1,NA,TRBV29-1,NA,TGCAGCGTGGGACTCGGCTCCTACAATGAGCAGTTCTTC,CSVGLGSYNEQFF
TRBJ1-5,NA,TRBV18,NA,TGTGCCAGCTCTCCGACCGATATTGAGCCCCAGCATTTT,CASSPTDIEPQHF
TRBJ2-2,TRBD1,TRBV14,NA,TGTGCCAGCAGACCGACAGGGGGCATCGGGGAGCTGTTTTTT,CASRPTGGIGELFF
TRBJ2-7,TRBD1,TRBV5-1,NA,TGCGCCAGCAGCCTTCGGACAGGGGGAAACTACGAGCAGTACTTC,CASSLRTGGNYEQYF